Below, 9 T cell receptor beta chains from the same sample are listed, as sequenced in a study of blood T cell repertoires in COVID-19. Clones were read by immunoSEQ multiplex PCR, and TCRdb kept only the in-frame ones, dropping some. This sample yields about 150,000 clones, of which roughly 90% are seen a single time; approximately 1.2% belongs to the top ten. The sequenced sample consisted of PBMCs or T cells enriched from blood (not recorded which). The receptors shown here come from a woman aged 30 to 39 with acute COVID-19.

The chain employs TRBV28 and TRBJ1-2; D remains unclear. CDR3 length: 14 residues. The germline V and J ends were trimmed by 2 bases and 0 bases, with 7 bases remaining between them. The V gene's germline CDR1 is MDHEN and CDR2 SYDVKM. CDR3 nucleotides: TGTGCCAGCAGTTTACAGCAGGCTAACTATGGCTACACCTTC. This sequence encodes CASSLQQANYGYTF.

The rearrangement links TRBV6-5 to TRBJ2-2, with 7 bases aligning to TRBD1. V lost 6 bases to trimming and J lost 6 bases; unmatched junction nucleotides: 4. Germline lookup yields CDR1 MNHEY and CDR2 SVGAGI. This CDR3 has 13 amino acids. This CDR3 is CASRLTGSGELFF. The CDR3 bases are TGTGCCAGCAGGCTGACAGGGTCCGGGGAGCTGTTTTTT.

The V gene is TRBV4-3, the J gene TRBJ1-5; unclear D gene. CDR3 length: 16 residues. Germline V gene sequence: CDR1 LGHNA, CDR2 YSLEER. Trimming removed 0 bases from V and 0 bases from J, with 9 bases in between. The CDR3 is CASSQDWEISNQPQHF. For the CDR3, the DNA is TGCGCCAGCAGCCAAGATTGGGAGATTAGCAATCAGCCCCAGCATTTT.

The V and J genes are TRBV28 and TRBJ2-1, with 11 bases lining up with TRBD1. Germline-derived CDR1 and CDR2 are MDHEN and SYDVKM. Trimming removed 9 bases from V and 7 bases from J; junction bases left unmatched: 5. There are 13 residues in the CDR3. Here the CDR3 reads CASGQGAKNEQFF. CDR3 bases: TGTGCCAGTGGACAGGGGGCGAAGAATGAGCAGTTCTTC. The full variable domain, in which reference TRBV28 and TRBJ2-1 provide the parts outside the CDR3, is DVKVTQSSRYLVKRTGEKVFLECVQDMDHENMFWYRQDPGLGLRLIYFSYDVKMKEKGDIPEGYSVSREKKERFSLILESASTNQTSMYLCASGQGAKNEQFFGPGTRLTVL.

V usage is TRBV29-1 and J usage is TRBJ2-2, with D perhaps TRBD1 (6 bases). The ends were cut back, 6 bases at V and 5 bases at J, with 7 bases in the middle. This CDR3 is built from 11 residues. The germline gives CDR1 SQVTM, CDR2 ANQGSEA. The CDR3 nucleotides read TGCAGCGTACAGGGAACCGGGGAGCTGTTTTTT. Amino acids: CSVQGTGELFF.

The chain joins TRBV20-1 to TRBJ1-5; no reliable D call. CDR1 and CDR2 from the germline V gene are DFQATT and SNEGSKA (reference sequence). Trimming took 3 bases from V and 1 from J, leaving 13 bases between them. The CDR3 is 15 residues long. The CDR3 protein is CSASMGTGSNQPQHF. The DNA of the CDR3 is TGCAGTGCTAGTATGGGAACGGGGAGCAATCAGCCCCAGCATTTT.

The chain links TRBV2 to TRBJ2-1, with D possibly matching TRBD2 (6 bases). CDR3 length: 12 amino acids. Germline-derived CDR1 and CDR2 are SNHLY and FYNNEI. V lost 4 bases and J 11 bases, leaving 12 bases between the germline ends. CDR3 coding DNA: TGTGCCAGCAGTGCCGTAGCGGAGCAGCAGTTCTTC. This encodes CASSAVAEQQFF.

The chain is built from TRBV30 and TRBJ2-7, with D maybe TRBD2 (7 bases). The CDR3 has 14 amino acids. Trimming left V 0 bases short and J 0 bases short, with 9 bases between. The germline V gene has CDR1 GTSNPN and CDR2 SVGIG (reference sequence). The CDR3 coding sequence is TGTGCCTGGAGTGTGGGGGGGGCCTCCTACGAGCAGTACTTC. Residues: CAWSVGGASYEQYF.

The CDR3 spells CAISEGSNYGYTF. The CDR3 nucleotides are TGTGCCATCAGTGAGGGGAGTAACTATGGCTACACCTTC. The chain recombines TRBV10-3 with TRBJ1-2; D call uncertain. Trimming cost V 2 bases and J 1 base, with 5 bases left between them. The CDR3 loop spans 13 amino acids. CDR1 is ENHRY and CDR2 is SYGVKD in the germline V gene.